A single sample is the source of the 29 T cell receptor beta chains below, sequenced in a study of Ad26.COV2.S vaccination and SARS-CoV-2 variants. TCRdb's copy holds only in-frame clones and misses some; the assay was immunoSEQ multiplex PCR. The sample has a few hundred thousand clones, 88% seen once; the top ten hold less than 4.5%. The sample's treatment: around 19 received Ad26.COV2.S at low or high dose, single or two shots; a few received placebo; per-sample allocation not given. Following the first vaccine or placebo injection, samples were taken on day 63. This specimen consisted of peripheral blood, obtained in a trial of Ad26.COV2.S vaccine versus placebo. Receptor source: a person aged 18-65 years who received the Ad26.COV2.S COVID-19 vaccine or a placebo.

V usage is TRBV7-9 and J usage is TRBJ2-7; tentatively, D is TRBD1 (6 bases). The germline V gene has CDR1 SEHNR and CDR2 FQNEAQ (reference sequence). The CDR3 is made up of 14 amino acids. Trimming left V 2 bases short and J 2 bases short, with 10 bases between. The CDR3 sequence is CASSLLDRPYEQYF. CDR3 coding DNA: TGTGCCAGCAGCTTACTCGACAGGCCCTACGAGCAGTACTTC.

The V and J genes are TRBV10-2 and TRBJ1-2, with 7 bases matching TRBD1. Germline CDR1 and CDR2: WSHSY and SAAADI. Losses at the gene ends were 3 bases for V and 7 bases for J; bases not matched to a gene: 8. This CDR3 region has 14 residues. The CDR3 reads CASSDLRQGRGYTF. In DNA, the CDR3 is TGCGCCAGCAGTGATTTGAGACAGGGTCGTGGCTACACCTTC.

This clone was seen only once. CDR3 sequence reads: CASSRTGGQDGYTF. DNA for the CDR3: TGTGCCAGCTCCCGAACAGGGGGCCAGGATGGCTACACCTTC. The rearrangement links TRBV18 to TRBJ1-2; 9 nucleotides match TRBD1. The CDR3 has 14 amino acids. Germline loops: CDR1 KGHSH, CDR2 LQKENI. J gave up 6 bases and V 6 bases, and 8 bases lay outside the gene matches.

The chain carries TRBV3-1 (or the pseudogene TRBV3-2) and TRBJ1-4; 12 bases are a match to TRBD1. The CDR3 has 17 residues. Germline V gene sequence: CDR1 LGHDT, CDR2 YNNKEL (reference sequence). The V gene end was trimmed by 6 bases and the J gene end by 3 bases; junction bases not matched to a gene: 8. The CDR3 protein is CASSGQGQGAANEKLFF. CDR3 bases: TGTGCCAGCAGTGGGCAGGGACAGGGGGCAGCTAATGAAAAACTGTTTTTT.

J is TRBJ2-5 and V is TRBV3-1 (or the pseudogene TRBV3-2), with 13 bases lining up with TRBD2. The germline V gene has CDR1 LGHDT and CDR2 YNNKEL (reference sequence). Trimming removed 4 bases from V and 4 bases from J; junction bases left unmatched: 6. CDR3 length: 16 amino acids. The CDR3 nucleotides are TGTGCCAGCAGCCGTCGACTAGCGGGGGGCCGAGAGACCCAGTACTTC. It codes for CASSRRLAGGRETQYF.

The CDR3 loop reads CASSLAGQGYTEAFF. CDR3 bases: TGTGCCAGCAGCTTAGCGGGACAGGGGTACACTGAAGCTTTCTTT. V is TRBV7-2 and J is TRBJ1-1, with 10 bases identical to TRBD1. CDR3 size: 15 residues. V lost 0 bases and J lost 3; bases outside the gene matches: 1. The germline V gene encodes CDR1 SGHTA and CDR2 FQGNSA.

V and J are TRBV5-5 and TRBJ2-1; tentatively, D is TRBD1 (5 bases). V was trimmed by 4 bases and J by 7 bases, leaving 15 bases between them. CDR1 and CDR2 (germline): SGHKS, YYEKEE (reference sequence). This CDR3 is built from 14 residues. CDR3 coding DNA: TGTGCCAGCAGCAGCACCCATACAGGTAATGAGCAGTTCTTC. This gives the protein CASSSTHTGNEQFF.

The chain joins TRBV23-1 to TRBJ2-1; TRBD1 matches 10 bases. TRBV23-1 is classed as an ORF, of uncertain function. The CDR3 runs to 14 residues. Trimming at V came to 4 bases and at J to 6 bases, leaving 3 bases not matched to a gene. In nucleotides, the CDR3 is TGCGCCAGCAGTCCTGGACAGGGGGGCAATGAGCAGTTCTTC. Its protein is CASSPGQGGNEQFF.

This sequence joins TRBV2 and TRBJ2-2, with a possible D match to TRBD2 (6 bases). This CDR3 is 13 amino acids long. CDR1 and CDR2 (germline): SNHLY, FYNNEI. V dropped 8 bases and J dropped 7 bases, with 14 bases sitting between them. The CDR3: CASGDQGGGELFF. The CDR3 bases are TGTGCCAGCGGCGACCAGGGAGGCGGGGAGCTGTTTTTT.

This chain uses TRBV5-4 with TRBJ1-4, with a possible D match to TRBD1 (5 bases). Trimming shortened V by 1 base and J by 5 bases, and 12 bases separated the two germline ends. The CDR3 sequence is 15 residues long. Per the germline V gene, CDR1 is SGHNT and CDR2 is YYREEE (reference sequence). The CDR3 reads CASSLSGQKNEKLFF. The CDR3 DNA sequence: TGTGCCAGCAGCTTGTCTGGACAAAAGAATGAAAAACTGTTTTTT.

The CDR3 DNA follows: TGCGCCAGCAGCCTGGGACAGGGGATGGATACGCAGTATTTT. It specifies CASSLGQGMDTQYF. J is TRBJ2-3 and V is TRBV4-1, with 10 bases identical to TRBD1. CDR1 and CDR2 from the germline V gene are MGHRA and YSYEKL. The length of the CDR3 is 14 residues. With V trimmed by 4 bases and J by 6 bases, 4 bases remained unmatched.

CDR3 sequence reads: CASSYGGRGAGYGEQFF. The CDR3 coding sequence is TGTGCCAGCAGTTACGGGGGCAGGGGCGCGGGGTACGGTGAGCAGTTCTTC. The V call is TRBV6-2 or TRBV6-3, the J call TRBJ2-1; either TRBD1 or TRBD2 may fit D (6 bases each). V gave up 2 bases and J gave up 9 bases, with 23 bases separating them. Germline V gives CDR1 MNHEY, CDR2 SVGEGT. The CDR3 runs to 17 residues.

This CDR3 reads CASSDGTGYWRNSPLHF. In DNA, the CDR3 is TGTGCCAGCAGTGACGGGACAGGATATTGGAGAAATTCACCCCTCCACTTT. V usage is TRBV6-1 and J usage is TRBJ1-6; 8 bases agree with TRBD1. Germline assignment: CDR1 MNHNS and CDR2 SASEGT. Trimming at V came to 3 bases and at J to 7 bases, leaving 11 bases not matched to a gene. The CDR3 is 17 amino acids.

V gene TRBV5-1 combines with J gene TRBJ2-2; D is perhaps TRBD1 (7 bases). The germline CDR1 and CDR2 sequences are SGHRS and YFSETQ. Trimming pared 3 bases from V and 5 bases from J, leaving 17 bases between. The CDR3 covers 16 residues. The CDR3 loop is CASSSTGSGGTGELFF. The DNA for the CDR3 is TGCGCCAGCAGCTCGACAGGGTCAGGGGGGACCGGGGAGCTGTTTTTT.

The chain employs TRBV28 and TRBJ1-1; D remains unclear. From germline, CDR1 is MDHEN and CDR2 SYDVKM. With 6 bases removed from V and 9 bases from J, the gap between germline ends came to 17 bases. This CDR3 has 13 residues. In DNA, the CDR3 is TGTGCCAGCAGAAAGGCGACGCGGGAGAAAGCTTTCTTT. Protein: CASRKATREKAFF.

The rearrangement links TRBV28 to TRBJ2-2; no firm D call. Germline-derived CDR1 and CDR2 are MDHEN and SYDVKM. CDR3 length: 16 residues. The germline V and J ends were trimmed by 3 bases and 0 bases, with 11 bases remaining between them. CDR3: CASSLKRAANTGELFF. For the CDR3, the DNA is TGTGCCAGCAGTTTGAAAAGGGCCGCGAACACCGGGGAGCTGTTTTTT.

The chain couples TRBV4-1 to TRBJ2-7, with a tentative D call TRBD1 (5 bases). Trimming shortened V by 6 bases and J by 1 base, and 10 bases separated the two germline ends. This CDR3 is built from 13 residues. Germline V CDR1 and CDR2: MGHRA, YSYEKL. CDR3 loop: CASSTTVSYEQYF. The CDR3 DNA reads as TGCGCCAGCAGTACGACAGTTTCCTACGAGCAGTACTTC.

V usage is TRBV28 and J usage is TRBJ2-3; TRBD2 agrees at 8 bases. Germline V gene sequence: CDR1 MDHEN, CDR2 SYDVKM. This CDR3 contains 17 residues. V shed 5 bases and J 6 bases; nucleotides not matched to a gene: 16. CDR3 residues: CASSPYGGAGTRDTQYF. DNA for the CDR3: TGTGCCAGCAGTCCTTACGGGGGGGCAGGGACAAGGGATACGCAGTATTTT.

For the CDR3, the DNA is TGTGCCAGCAGCACAGGGCAGTGGGGCAATCAGCCCCAGCATTTT. Residues: CASSTGQWGNQPQHF. The chain combines TRBV6-5 with TRBJ1-5, with D possibly TRBD1 on 6 matching bases. The germline V and J ends were trimmed by 6 bases and 2 bases, with 14 bases remaining between them. The CDR3 consists of 15 residues. Germline lookup yields CDR1 MNHEY and CDR2 SVGAGI.

This chain uses TRBV7-8 with TRBJ1-1; D unresolved. Germline-derived CDR1 and CDR2 are SGHVS and FQNEAQ. V lost 0 bases and J lost 0, with 11 bases in between. CDR3 length equals 16 residues. CDR3 DNA sequence: TGTGCCAGCAGCTTAGCCCCGCCGCTTATGAACACTGAAGCTTTCTTT. Translated, it gives CASSLAPPLMNTEAFF.

The chain's CDR3 is CASSIGTASYEQYF. CDR3 sequence (DNA): TGTGCCAGCAGCATCGGGACAGCTTCCTACGAGCAGTACTTC. The gene calls are TRBV11-3 and TRBJ2-7, with TRBD1 matching over 7 bases. The CDR3 spans 14 residues. V shed 5 bases and J 1 base; nucleotides not matched to a gene: 5. Germline V CDR1 and CDR2: SGHNT, YENEEA. Variable domain in full (rest from reference TRBV11-3 and TRBJ2-7): EAGVVQSPRYKIIEKKQPVAFWCNPISGHNTLYWYLQNLGQGPELLIRYENEEAVDDSQLPKDRFSAERLKGVDSTLKIQPAELGDSAVYLCASSIGTASYEQYFGPGTRLTVT.

The gene calls are TRBV19 and TRBJ2-1, with a weak D call TRBD1 (6 bases). This CDR3 is 15 amino acids long. The V end was cut by 3 bases, the J end by 3 bases, with 12 bases between. The germline V gene has CDR1 LNHDA and CDR2 SQIVND (reference sequence). Here the CDR3 reads CASSIGGQFYNEQFF. CDR3 DNA sequence: TGTGCCAGTAGTATTGGCGGACAGTTCTACAATGAGCAGTTCTTC.

The chain combines TRBV3-1 (or the pseudogene TRBV3-2) with TRBJ2-2; 10 bases agree with TRBD1. The V gene's germline CDR1 is LGHDT and CDR2 YNNKEL (reference sequence). V shed 1 base and J 11 bases; nucleotides not matched to a gene: 7. The CDR3 loop spans 15 amino acids. The CDR3 loop is CASSQVQRDRGELFF. In DNA, the CDR3 is TGTGCCAGCAGCCAAGTTCAAAGGGACAGGGGTGAGCTGTTTTTT.

This chain connects TRBV6-5 to TRBJ2-2; 7 nucleotides match TRBD1. The CDR3 is 15 residues long. Germline CDR1 reads MNHEY; CDR2 reads SVGAGI. Trimming cost V 6 bases and J 5 bases; bases outside gene matches: 9. The CDR3 nucleotides are TGTGCCAGCAGGAGACAGGGTCAGGGGACCGGGGAGCTGTTTTTT. This translates into CASRRQGQGTGELFF.

V gene TRBV12-3 or TRBV12-4 combines with J gene TRBJ2-1; D call uncertain. CDR3 length: 13 amino acids. Trimming cost V 4 bases and J 8 bases, with 12 bases left between them. CDR3 in amino acids: CASSSPFRDEQFF. The CDR3 region has the DNA TGTGCCAGCAGTTCCCCGTTTAGGGATGAGCAGTTCTTC.

The rearrangement joins TRBV7-7 to TRBJ2-7; 9 bases line up with TRBD2. The CDR3 length is 16 residues. Germline lookup yields CDR1 SSHAT and CDR2 FNYEAQ (reference sequence). V gave up 2 bases and J gave up 1 base; unmatched junction bases: 6. The CDR3 DNA reads TGTGCCAGCAGCTTATCCGGGACTAGCCGGTCCTACGAGCAGTACTTC. Amino acid sequence: CASSLSGTSRSYEQYF.

The CDR3: CASSLVATPRVDEQFF. For the CDR3, the DNA is TGTGCCAGCAGCTTAGTTGCGACTCCCAGGGTCGATGAGCAGTTCTTC. The V and J genes are TRBV7-2 and TRBJ2-1; possibly TRBD1 for D (5 bases). V lost 1 base and J lost 8, with 18 bases in between. Germline V gene sequence: CDR1 SGHTA, CDR2 FQGNSA. The CDR3 sequence is 16 residues long.

This clone is a singleton in its sample. The rearrangement joins TRBV18 to TRBJ1-5, with a weak D call TRBD1 (5 bases). The germline CDR1 and CDR2 sequences are KGHSH and LQKENI. The CDR3 extends over 14 amino acids. V lost 0 bases and J 9 bases, leaving 12 bases between the germline ends. Written as DNA, the CDR3 is TGTGCCAGCTCACCACCGGGACTGACATGGCCCCAGCATTTT. Encoded protein: CASSPPGLTWPQHF.

The sample holds many counts of this clone. V is TRBV6-2 or TRBV6-3 and J is TRBJ2-2, with 9 nucleotides matching TRBD2. Trimming removed 0 bases from V and 6 bases from J; junction bases left unmatched: 2. CDR1 and CDR2 from the germline V gene are MNHEY and SVGEGT. The CDR3 extends over 15 amino acids. The chain's CDR3 is CASSYSSGGSGELFF. In nucleotides, the CDR3 is TGTGCCAGCAGTTACTCTAGCGGGGGTTCCGGGGAGCTGTTTTTT.